These 32 T cell receptor beta chains were sequenced from one sample in a study of cytomegalovirus exposure and HLA in healthy donors. PCR was performed using 60 Vbeta and 13 Jbeta primers. TCRdb keeps only in-frame clones here, not all; method: immunoSEQ multiplex PCR. Among about 110,000 clones listed, around four fifths were seen once. The material sequenced was PBMCs. The receptor source for this set is a woman in her fifties or sixties in good health and CMV-seropositive.

This chain connects TRBV5-1 to TRBJ2-7, with 8 bases fitting TRBD2. The CDR3 runs 15 residues. V was clipped by 4 bases and J by 0 bases; unmatched bases: 6. CDR1 is SGHRS, CDR2 YFSETQ, per germline. CDR3 sequence (DNA): TGCGCCAGCAGCCCCTTAGCGGGAAGCTCCTACGAGCAGTACTTC. It is translated as CASSPLAGSSYEQYF.

V is TRBV6-5 and J is TRBJ2-3; 8 bases fit TRBD1. The CDR3 has 15 residues. Germline CDR1 is MNHEY and CDR2 is SVGAGI. V gave up 5 bases and J gave up 2 bases; unmatched junction bases: 6. The CDR3 nucleotides read TGTGCCAGCAGTCACCGGGACAGGCCCACAGATACGCAGTATTTT. Amino acid sequence: CASSHRDRPTDTQYF.

The chain carries TRBV5-1 and TRBJ2-5, with TRBD1 matching 10 bases. Gene TRBJ2-7 matches the end of the DNA better, so the J call may be wrong. CDR3 size: 15 residues. The germline CDR1 and CDR2 sequences are SGHRS and YFSETQ. The CDR3 is CASSPGTGEASEQYF. The CDR3 nucleotides are TGCGCCAGCAGCCCGGGGACAGGGGAGGCTTCCGAGCAGTACTTC.

V and J are TRBV28 and TRBJ1-4; D might be TRBD1 (6 bases). Germline assignment: CDR1 MDHEN and CDR2 SYDVKM. V was trimmed by 2 bases and J by 13 bases, leaving 17 bases between them. The CDR3 runs to 14 residues. CDR3 amino acids: CASSLVQGNTRLFF. CDR3 nucleotide sequence: TGTGCCAGCAGTTTAGTACAGGGTAATACGAGACTGTTTTTT.

This clone showed up just once. The chain uses TRBV27 and TRBJ2-1; a weak D match, TRBD2 (6 bases). Germline V lookup: CDR1 MNHEY, CDR2 SMNVEV (reference sequence). V shed 0 bases and J shed 7 bases, with 10 bases lying between them. CDR3 length equals 14 residues. The DNA for the CDR3 is TGTGCCAGCAGTTTATCGACTAGTACAAATGAGCAGTTCTTC. Its translation is CASSLSTSTNEQFF.

The chain combines TRBV20-1 with TRBJ2-3, with 10 nucleotides matching TRBD2. With V trimmed by 2 bases and J by 15 bases, 5 bases remained unmatched. CDR3 length equals 11 residues. Germline V CDR1 and CDR2: DFQATT, SNEGSKA (reference sequence). The CDR3 loop reads CSARYSGRPYF. The DNA of the CDR3 is TGCAGTGCTAGATATAGCGGGAGGCCTTATTTT.

The chain employs TRBV29-1 and TRBJ2-3, with TRBD2 matching over 11 bases. CDR3 length: 15 amino acids. CDR1 SQVTM and CDR2 ANQGSEA come from the germline V gene. V trimming: 7 bases; J trimming: 0 bases; junction bases outside the gene matches: 6. CDR3 sequence (DNA): TGCAGCGCCGAAGGGACTAGCGGCAGCACAGATACGCAGTATTTT. Protein sequence: CSAEGTSGSTDTQYF.

The J gene is TRBJ2-7, the V gene TRBV4-1; D may be TRBD2 (6 bases). The CDR3 is 15 amino acids. The V gene's germline CDR1 is MGHRA and CDR2 YSYEKL. Trimming removed 0 bases at V and 2 bases at J, with 11 bases between. In DNA, the CDR3 is TGCGCCAGCAGCCAAGAGGGGGAGGCTACCTACGAGCAGTACTTC. It is translated as CASSQEGEATYEQYF.

This clone was detected once. This chain connects TRBV6-1 to TRBJ2-6; D not certain. CDR3 size: 15 residues. CDR1 and CDR2 (germline): MNHNS, SASEGT. Trimming removed 6 bases from V and 1 base from J, with 10 bases in between. The CDR3 nucleotides read TGTGCCAGCAGACGACACTTATCTGGGGCCAACGTCCTGACTTTC. It encodes CASRRHLSGANVLTF.

The gene calls are TRBV6-5 and TRBJ1-2; the D is unclear. V lost 6 bases and J lost 5, with 16 bases in between. Germline CDR1 is MNHEY and CDR2 is SVGAGI. The CDR3 has 14 residues. In nucleotides, the CDR3 is TGTGCCAGCAGGTTGGCAGTGGAGAGTTATGGCTACACCTTC. It yields the protein CASRLAVESYGYTF.

This chain links TRBV7-9 with TRBJ2-1; D remains unclear. V gave up 4 bases and J gave up 0 bases, with 4 bases separating them. In germline, CDR1 is SEHNR, CDR2 FQNEAQ (reference sequence). The CDR3 is 13 residues long. Written as DNA, the CDR3 is TGTGCCAGCAGCTCCGGCTCCTACAATGAGCAGTTCTTC. This encodes CASSSGSYNEQFF.

This sequence joins TRBV5-4 and TRBJ2-1, with D maybe TRBD2 (5 bases). Trimming left V 0 bases short and J 1 base short, with 11 bases between. The length of the CDR3 is 16 residues. The germline V gene encodes CDR1 SGHNT and CDR2 YYREEE (reference sequence). CDR3 sequence reads: CASSLAGGWSYNEQFF. In nucleotides, the CDR3 is TGTGCCAGCAGCTTGGCTGGAGGTTGGTCCTACAATGAGCAGTTCTTC.

The V call is TRBV27, the J call TRBJ2-7; 8 bases line up with TRBD1. With V trimmed by 5 bases and J by 2 bases, 8 bases remained unmatched. This CDR3 is built from 15 residues. The germline V gene encodes CDR1 MNHEY and CDR2 SMNVEV (reference sequence). The CDR3 bases are TGTGCCAGCAGTCGACAGGGGTTTTCCCCCTACGAGCAGTACTTC. Amino acid sequence: CASSRQGFSPYEQYF.

This rearrangement joins TRBV19 to TRBJ1-4, with 8 bases identical to TRBD1. V lost 1 base, J lost 4 bases, and 11 bases stayed unmatched. The CDR3 length is 18 residues. Germline lookup yields CDR1 LNHDA and CDR2 SQIVND (reference sequence). The DNA for the CDR3 is TGTGCCAGTAGTATAGGCCCTCGGAACAGGGGGTTTAATGAAAAACTGTTTTTT. Its protein is CASSIGPRNRGFNEKLFF.

The chain recombines TRBV9 with TRBJ1-1; a weak D match, TRBD1 (5 bases). The CDR3 is made up of 13 amino acids. The V and J ends lost 0 bases and 5 bases respectively, with 8 bases between them. Germline lookup yields CDR1 SGDLS and CDR2 YYNGEE. CDR3 coding DNA: TGTGCCAGCAGCGTAGGGCAGGGTACTGAAGCTTTCTTT. Its protein product is CASSVGQGTEAFF.

V is TRBV7-6 and J is TRBJ1-3; maybe TRBD1 (5 bases). Germline CDR1 is SGHVS and CDR2 is FNYEAQ. CDR3 length: 14 residues. Trimming cost V 5 bases and J 8 bases, with 16 bases left between them. The CDR3 protein is CASSPDSRRDTIYF. CDR3 DNA sequence: TGTGCCAGCAGCCCTGACAGCAGAAGGGACACCATATATTTT.

CDR3: CASRPKTQANEKLFF. CDR3 DNA sequence: TGTGCCAGTAGGCCAAAGACCCAGGCCAATGAAAAACTGTTTTTT. The chain recombines TRBV19 with TRBJ1-4; D not certain. V was shortened by 6 bases and J by 5 bases, with 16 bases between the two germline ends. CDR1 and CDR2 from the germline V gene are LNHDA and SQIVND (reference sequence). This CDR3 is built from 15 residues.

The chain combines TRBV2 with TRBJ2-7, with unresolved D. CDR3 size: 10 residues. The V end was cut by 7 bases, the J end by 3 bases, with 4 bases between. The germline V gene has CDR1 SNHLY and CDR2 FYNNEI. The CDR3 DNA follows: TGTGCCAGCACCTACTACGAGCAGTACTTC. Translating it yields CASTYYEQYF.

Comments on this clone: Other DNA sequences in the sample encode the same CDR3. The chain couples TRBV6-6 to TRBJ2-7, with D unresolved. Per the germline V gene, CDR1 is MNHNY and CDR2 is SVGAGI (reference sequence). V lost 4 bases and J 3 bases, leaving 4 bases between the germline ends. The CDR3 has 11 residues. CDR3 region: CASSSLYEQYF. The DNA for the CDR3 is TGTGCCAGCAGTTCTCTCTACGAGCAGTACTTC.

The chain recombines TRBV9 with TRBJ2-5; TRBD2 might be the D (6 bases). Germline V gives CDR1 SGDLS, CDR2 YYNGEE. CDR3 length: 16 amino acids. The germline V and J ends were trimmed by 0 bases and 4 bases, with 16 bases remaining between them. In DNA, the CDR3 is TGTGCCAGCAGCGTAGAATCTGGCGGGAAAGGAGAGACCCAGTACTTC. Translating gives CASSVESGGKGETQYF.

The genes are TRBV7-3 and TRBJ2-3; 7 nucleotides match TRBD1. The CDR3 covers 15 residues. From germline, CDR1 is SGHTA and CDR2 FQGTGA. V was clipped by 3 bases and J by 4 bases; unmatched bases: 7. This chain's CDR3 is CASSFAGGLADTQYF. DNA for the CDR3: TGTGCCAGCAGCTTCGCAGGGGGTCTCGCAGATACGCAGTATTTT.

The chain joins TRBV28 to TRBJ2-3, with 8 bases lining up with TRBD2. The V gene end was trimmed by 3 bases and the J gene end by 4 bases; junction bases not matched to a gene: 9. The length of the CDR3 is 16 residues. CDR1 is MDHEN, CDR2 SYDVKM, per germline. The chain's CDR3 is CASSFPPAGVSDTQYF. The CDR3 region has the DNA TGTGCCAGCAGTTTTCCCCCAGCGGGAGTATCAGATACGCAGTATTTT.

The chain employs TRBV9 and TRBJ2-7, with D perhaps matching TRBD2 (6 bases). The CDR3 is made up of 16 amino acids. V gave up 7 bases and J gave up 0 bases, with 20 bases separating them. CDR1 is SGDLS and CDR2 is YYNGEE in the germline V gene. As DNA, the CDR3 is TGTGCCAGCGCGCTAGGGCCGCTAGCGAGCTCCTACGAGCAGTACTTC. Protein: CASALGPLASSYEQYF.

The J gene is TRBJ1-5, the V gene TRBV28, with TRBD1 matching 7 bases. This CDR3 is built from 13 residues. After removal of 5 bases from V and 7 bases from J, the junction contained 5 bases not matched to a gene. Germline CDR1 MDHEN, CDR2 SYDVKM. The chain's CDR3 is CASSLTGAQPQHF. The CDR3 nucleotides read TGTGCCAGCAGTCTCACAGGGGCCCAGCCCCAGCATTTT.

J is TRBJ2-1 and V is TRBV28; TRBD2 is a possible D gene (5 bases). The CDR3 spans 13 residues. Between the trimmed V and J ends, which lost 6 bases and 1 base, there was a span of 7 bases. Germline loops: CDR1 MDHEN, CDR2 SYDVKM. CDR3 protein: CASRDFSYNEQFF. Written as DNA, the CDR3 is TGTGCCAGCAGGGACTTTTCCTACAATGAGCAGTTCTTC.

This sequence joins TRBV19 and TRBJ1-1; perhaps TRBD1 as D (5 bases). The germline V and J ends were trimmed by 6 bases and 1 base, with 15 bases remaining between them. The CDR3 length is 15 residues. Per the germline V gene, CDR1 is LNHDA and CDR2 is SQIVND (reference sequence). The CDR3 loop is CASRGGVGSNTEAFF. DNA for the CDR3: TGTGCCAGTAGGGGGGGTGTGGGTTCGAACACTGAAGCTTTCTTT.

This rearrangement joins TRBV29-1 to TRBJ1-2, with 11 bases lining up with TRBD1. Trimming at V came to 7 bases and at J to 4 bases, leaving 14 bases not matched to a gene. There are 16 residues in the CDR3. CDR1 is SQVTM, CDR2 ANQGSEA, per germline. The CDR3 DNA follows: TGCAGCGCCACTAAACCGGGACAGGGGGGGCTCTATGGCTACACCTTC. Translation: CSATKPGQGGLYGYTF.

The chain combines TRBV5-1 with TRBJ2-1; TRBD1 matches 7 bases. The CDR3 covers 14 residues. Germline V CDR1 and CDR2: SGHRS, YFSETQ. The V and J ends lost 4 bases and 9 bases, in that order; junction bases with no gene match: 10. In DNA form, the CDR3 reads TGCGCCAGCAGCGCACCCGACAGGGAGAGTGAGCAGTTCTTC. Translation gives CASSAPDRESEQFF.

The chain is built from TRBV5-1 and TRBJ2-7; 7 bases fit TRBD2. With 5 bases clipped from V and 1 base from J, the junction kept 3 bases outside the gene matches. The CDR3 is 13 amino acids. Looked up from germline, CDR1 is SGHRS and CDR2 is YFSETQ. This chain's CDR3 is CASRPSGSYEQYF. The CDR3 DNA follows: TGCGCCAGCAGGCCTAGCGGATCCTACGAGCAGTACTTC.

This clone was detected a few times. The rearrangement uses TRBV5-1 and TRBJ2-3; TRBD1 agrees at 9 bases. Germline V gives CDR1 SGHRS, CDR2 YFSETQ. V gave up 4 bases and J gave up 0 bases; unmatched junction bases: 0. This CDR3 comprises 14 residues. The CDR3 DNA reads TGCGCCAGCAGCGGGACAGGGAGCACAGATACGCAGTATTTT. It codes for CASSGTGSTDTQYF. The full variable domain, rest sourced from reference TRBV5-1 and TRBJ2-3, is KAGVTQTPRYLIKTRGQQVTLSCSPISGHRSVSWYQQTPGQGLQFLFEYFSETQRNKGNFPGRFSGRQFSNSRSEMNVSTLELGDSALYLCASSGTGSTDTQYFGPGTRLTVL.

The rearrangement joins TRBV7-2 to TRBJ2-1, with D possibly matching TRBD2 (7 bases). Germline CDR1 is SGHTA and CDR2 is FQGNSA. The V and J ends lost 5 bases and 1 base respectively, with 12 bases between them. CDR3 size: 15 residues. CDR3 bases: TGTGCCAGCAGCCAAGAGGGGGGGTCCTACAATGAGCAGTTCTTC. Amino acids: CASSQEGGSYNEQFF.

This sequence joins TRBV6-5 and TRBJ1-1; 7 bases are a match to TRBD1. The CDR3 totals 14 residues. Losses at the gene ends were 6 bases for V and 5 bases for J; bases not matched to a gene: 9. CDR1 MNHEY and CDR2 SVGAGI come from the germline V gene. The CDR3 coding sequence is TGTGCCAGCAGAACGACAGGGTTGGATACTGAAGCTTTCTTT. Its protein is CASRTTGLDTEAFF.